This T cell receptor beta chain was documented in a study of early T cells in non-severe SARS-CoV-2 infection. The overall study: Chains were unpaired, as sequencing was done on bulk RNA from unsorted whole blood.

With respect to this clonotype: Its antigen remains unknown.

TCRdb re-called the 5' RACE reads with MiXCR, one entry per CDR3 protein. The sample holds roughly 93,000 distinct CDR3 sequences, under 15% seen once. Deletions cut 3 bases from V and 2 bases from J, with 17 bases between. CDR3 length: 17 residues. The germline V gene encodes CDR1 KGHSH and CDR2 LQKENI. Study outcomes and limitations: Missing private and CD4 specificities, VDJdb matching favored anti-spike CD8 responses.

Sequenced sample: whole blood. J is TRBJ2-1 and V is TRBV18, with D perhaps assigned TRBD1 or TRBD2 (5 bases each). The receptor's source is an adult who was a healthcare worker with PCR-confirmed SARS-CoV-2 infection or an uninfected control (not recorded which). CDR3 DNA sequence: TGTGCCAGCTCACCCCGGGCAGCTGGGGGTCCCTACAATGAGCAGTTCTTC. Translating gives CASSPRAAGGPYNEQFF.